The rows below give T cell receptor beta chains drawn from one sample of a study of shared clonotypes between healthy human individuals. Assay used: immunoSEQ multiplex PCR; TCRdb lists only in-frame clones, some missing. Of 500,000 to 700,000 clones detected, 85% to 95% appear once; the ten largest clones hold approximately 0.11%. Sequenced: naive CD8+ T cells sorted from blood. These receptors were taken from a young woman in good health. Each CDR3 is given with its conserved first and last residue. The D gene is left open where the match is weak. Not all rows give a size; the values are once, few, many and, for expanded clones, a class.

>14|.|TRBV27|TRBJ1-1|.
CASSLSRAGAEAFF
TGTGCCAGCAGTTTAAGCAGGGCGGGGGCTGAAGCTTTCTTT
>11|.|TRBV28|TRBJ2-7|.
CASRRSYEQYF
TGTGCCAGCAGAAGGTCCTACGAGCAGTACTTC
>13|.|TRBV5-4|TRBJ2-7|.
CASSPGTVYEQYF
TGTGCCAGCAGCCCCGGGACTGTCTACGAGCAGTACTTC
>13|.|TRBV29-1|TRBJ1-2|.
CSVVSELSMGYTF
TGCAGCGTTGTGTCCGAACTCTCTATGGGCTACACCTTC
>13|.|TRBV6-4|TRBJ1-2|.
CASSDGPVPGYTF
TGTGCCAGCAGTGACGGTCCGGTTCCTGGCTACACCTTC
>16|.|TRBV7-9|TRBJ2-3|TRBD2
CASSLSGGSSTDTQYF
TGTGCCAGCAGCCTTAGCGGGGGCTCTAGCACAGATACGCAGTATTTT
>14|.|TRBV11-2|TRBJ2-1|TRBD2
CASSLGLVIHEQFF
TGTGCCAGCAGCCTCGGACTAGTAATCCATGAGCAGTTCTTC
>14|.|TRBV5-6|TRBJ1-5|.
CASNLGGGNQPQHF
TGTGCCAGCAATCTGGGAGGGGGGAATCAGCCCCAGCATTTT
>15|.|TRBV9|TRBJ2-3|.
CASSVDELSTDTQYF
TGTGCCAGCAGCGTAGACGAACTTAGCACAGATACGCAGTATTTT
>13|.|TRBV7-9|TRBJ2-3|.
CAARGSGSDTQYF
TGTGCCGCGAGGGGTAGCGGCTCCGATACGCAGTATTTT
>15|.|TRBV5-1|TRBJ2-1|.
CASSLGVGVGNEQFF
TGCGCCAGCAGCTTGGGGGTTGGGGTTGGGAATGAGCAGTTCTTC
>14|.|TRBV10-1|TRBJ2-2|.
CASSETGVTGELFF
TGCGCCAGCAGTGAGACTGGGGTTACCGGGGAGCTGTTTTTT
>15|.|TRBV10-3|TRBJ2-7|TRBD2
CAISDSGTRDYEQYF
TGTGCCATCAGTGACTCCGGGACTAGAGACTACGAGCAGTACTTC
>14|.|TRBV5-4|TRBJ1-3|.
CASSPTGGGNTIYF
TGTGCCAGCAGCCCGACCGGGGGTGGAAACACCATATATTTT
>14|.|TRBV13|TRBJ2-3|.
CASSPEAGTDTQYF
TGTGCCAGCAGCCCCGAGGCTGGCACAGATACGCAGTATTTT
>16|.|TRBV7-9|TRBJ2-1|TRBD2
CASSGLADLPYNEQFF
TGTGCCAGCAGCGGGCTAGCGGACCTCCCCTACAATGAGCAGTTCTTC
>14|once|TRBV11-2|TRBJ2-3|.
CASSPALSTDTQYF
TGTGCCAGCAGCCCGGCCCTCAGCACAGATACGCAGTATTTT
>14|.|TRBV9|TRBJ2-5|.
CASSAPGKKETQYF
TGTGCCAGCAGCGCCCCCGGGAAGAAAGAGACCCAGTACTTC
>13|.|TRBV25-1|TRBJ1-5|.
CASSDGGRQPQHF
TGTGCCAGCAGTGACGGTGGGCGGCAGCCCCAGCATTTT
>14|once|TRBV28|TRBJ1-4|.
CASSLWGEEEKLFF
TGTGCCAGCAGTCTATGGGGGGAAGAAGAAAAACTGTTTTTT
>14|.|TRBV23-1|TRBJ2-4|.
CANTNSLAKNIQYF
TGCGCCAACACTAACTCACTAGCCAAAAACATTCAGTACTTC
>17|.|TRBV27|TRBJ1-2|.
CASSTTFLAAANYGYTF
TGTGCCAGCAGTACCACTTTTCTGGCAGCCGCTAACTATGGCTACACCTTC
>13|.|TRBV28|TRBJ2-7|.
CASSWSGAYEQYF
TGTGCCAGCAGTTGGTCAGGGGCCTACGAGCAGTACTTC
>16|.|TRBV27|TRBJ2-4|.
CASSFGSPLAKNIQYF
TGTGCCAGCAGTTTCGGGTCTCCCCTAGCCAAAAACATTCAGTACTTC
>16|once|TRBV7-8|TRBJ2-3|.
CASSLSPRAPADTQYF
TGTGCCAGCAGCTTATCCCCCAGGGCCCCCGCAGATACGCAGTATTTT
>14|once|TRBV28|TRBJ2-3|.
CASSWTASTDTQYF
TGTGCCAGCAGTTGGACAGCTAGCACAGATACGCAGTATTTT
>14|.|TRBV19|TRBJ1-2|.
CASIPGGRVDGYTF
TGTGCCAGTATACCTGGTGGCAGGGTTGATGGCTACACCTTC
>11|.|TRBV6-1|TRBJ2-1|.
CASSAGSEQFF
TGTGCCAGCAGTGCAGGGAGTGAGCAGTTCTTC
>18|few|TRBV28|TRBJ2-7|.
CASSFGPSETHRPYEQYF
TGTGCCAGCAGTTTTGGACCGTCCGAGACCCACAGGCCCTACGAGCAGTACTTC
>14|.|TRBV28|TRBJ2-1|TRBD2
CASRPLAGGNEQFF
TGTGCCAGCAGACCACTAGCGGGTGGTAATGAGCAGTTCTTC
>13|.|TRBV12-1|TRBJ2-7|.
CASSFPQVHEQYF
TGTGCCAGCAGCTTTCCACAGGTCCACGAGCAGTACTTC
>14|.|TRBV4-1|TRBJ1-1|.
CASSQRVQNTEAFF
TGCGCCAGCAGCCAACGGGTACAGAACACTGAAGCTTTCTTT
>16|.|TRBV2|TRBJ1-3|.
CASSEARGGPGNTIYF
TGTGCCAGCAGTGAAGCCCGAGGGGGTCCCGGAAACACCATATATTTT
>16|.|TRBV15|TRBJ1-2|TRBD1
CATSRGEGTGNYGYTF
TGTGCCACCAGCAGAGGAGAGGGGACAGGGAACTATGGCTACACCTTC
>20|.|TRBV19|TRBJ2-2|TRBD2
CASSISDQGLAGKNTGELFF
TGTGCCAGTAGTATAAGTGATCAGGGACTAGCGGGAAAGAACACCGGGGAGCTGTTTTTT
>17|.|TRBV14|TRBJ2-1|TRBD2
CASSQARAGGTYNEQFF
TGTGCCAGCAGCCAAGCGAGGGCGGGAGGGACTTACAATGAGCAGTTCTTC
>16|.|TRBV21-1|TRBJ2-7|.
CASSKEEGKFCYEQYF
TGTGCCAGCAGCAAAGAAGAGGGAAAGTTCTGTTACGAGCAGTACTTC
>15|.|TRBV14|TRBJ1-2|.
CASSPVQWTDHGYTF
TGTGCCAGCAGCCCCGTTCAATGGACGGATCATGGCTACACCTTC
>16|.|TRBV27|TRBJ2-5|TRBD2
CASSTIAGGPEETQYF
TGTGCCAGCAGTACAATAGCGGGAGGGCCGGAAGAGACCCAGTACTTC
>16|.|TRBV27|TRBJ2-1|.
CASSPSAGHPYNEQFF
TGTGCCAGCAGTCCATCAGCGGGACACCCCTACAATGAGCAGTTCTTC
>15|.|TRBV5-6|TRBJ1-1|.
CASSLVWGKDTEAFF
TGTGCCAGCAGCTTGGTTTGGGGGAAGGACACTGAAGCTTTCTTT
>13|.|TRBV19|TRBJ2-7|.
CASTRGHPYEQYF
TGTGCCAGTACCCGGGGACATCCCTACGAGCAGTACTTC
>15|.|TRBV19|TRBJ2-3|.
CASSLFGGRADTQYF
TGTGCCAGTAGTCTATTCGGGGGAAGGGCAGATACGCAGTATTTT
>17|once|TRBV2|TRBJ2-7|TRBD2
CASSDGGGTSSSYEQYF
TGTGCCAGCAGTGACGGTGGCGGGACTAGCAGCTCCTACGAGCAGTACTTC
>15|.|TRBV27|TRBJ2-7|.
CASSLDSNFIYEQYF
TGTGCCAGCAGCTTGGACAGCAATTTCATCTACGAGCAGTACTTC
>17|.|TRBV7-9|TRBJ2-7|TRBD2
CASSLETNPSGRYEQYF
TGTGCCAGCAGCTTAGAGACGAACCCTAGCGGGAGATACGAGCAGTACTTC
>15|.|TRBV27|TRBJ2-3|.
CASSLTRTGTDTQYF
TGTGCCAGCAGTTTAACCCGGACTGGCACAGATACGCAGTATTTT
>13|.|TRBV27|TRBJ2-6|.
CASSGRGANVLTF
TGTGCCAGCAGCGGCAGGGGGGCCAACGTCCTGACTTTC
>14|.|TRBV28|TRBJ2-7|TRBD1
CASTLRDRGYEQYF
TGTGCCAGCACCCTTAGGGACAGGGGCTACGAGCAGTACTTC
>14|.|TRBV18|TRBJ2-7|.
CASRPGLSNPMQYF
TGTGCCAGCAGGCCGGGACTCTCGAATCCGATGCAGTACTTC